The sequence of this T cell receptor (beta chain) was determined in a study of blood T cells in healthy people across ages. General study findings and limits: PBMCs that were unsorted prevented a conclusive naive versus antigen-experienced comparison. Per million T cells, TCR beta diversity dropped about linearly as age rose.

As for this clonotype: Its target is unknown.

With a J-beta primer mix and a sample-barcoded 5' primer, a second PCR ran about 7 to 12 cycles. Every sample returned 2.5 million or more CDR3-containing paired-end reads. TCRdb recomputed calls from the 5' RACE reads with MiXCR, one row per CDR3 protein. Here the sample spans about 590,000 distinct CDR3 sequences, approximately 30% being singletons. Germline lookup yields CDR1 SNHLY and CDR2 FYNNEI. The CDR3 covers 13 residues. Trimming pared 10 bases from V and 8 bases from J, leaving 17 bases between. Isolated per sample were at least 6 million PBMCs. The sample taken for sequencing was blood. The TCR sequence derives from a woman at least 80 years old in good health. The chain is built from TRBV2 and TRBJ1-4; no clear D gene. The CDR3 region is CANSAGFREKLFF. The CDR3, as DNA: TGTGCCAATAGCGCGGGATTCAGGGAAAAACTGTTTTTT.